This T cell receptor beta chain was found in a study of T cells after yellow fever vaccination. Study-level points and caveats: Overall, a small share of clonotypes was seen in both CD4 and CD8 compartments. Any FACS-sorted repertoire could hold abundant clonotypes that contaminate it from the bulk population.

The germline V and J ends were trimmed by 4 bases and 6 bases, with 12 bases remaining between them. The CDR3 is made up of 14 amino acids. Germline V gene sequence: CDR1 SNHLY, CDR2 FYNNEI. TCRdb itself ran the 5' RACE reads through MiXCR, one entry per CDR3 protein. This sample yields 80,000 to 100,000 distinct CDR3 sequences, of which 4.5% to 6% are seen a single time; about two fifths belongs to the top ten. At least ten counts were recorded for this clonotype. Its antigen is still unknown. Here the sequenced sample was CD8+ T cells sorted from PBMCs, taken 10 days after the yellow fever booster vaccination. This clonotype was sampled from a man aged 18-30 years who received the YFV17D yellow fever vaccine. The rearrangement uses TRBV2 and TRBJ2-2; D remains ambiguous. The CDR3 nucleotides are TGTGCCAGCAGTGTGAGGTTCCCCCCCGGGGAGCTGTTTTTT. Protein sequence: CASSVRFPPGELFF.